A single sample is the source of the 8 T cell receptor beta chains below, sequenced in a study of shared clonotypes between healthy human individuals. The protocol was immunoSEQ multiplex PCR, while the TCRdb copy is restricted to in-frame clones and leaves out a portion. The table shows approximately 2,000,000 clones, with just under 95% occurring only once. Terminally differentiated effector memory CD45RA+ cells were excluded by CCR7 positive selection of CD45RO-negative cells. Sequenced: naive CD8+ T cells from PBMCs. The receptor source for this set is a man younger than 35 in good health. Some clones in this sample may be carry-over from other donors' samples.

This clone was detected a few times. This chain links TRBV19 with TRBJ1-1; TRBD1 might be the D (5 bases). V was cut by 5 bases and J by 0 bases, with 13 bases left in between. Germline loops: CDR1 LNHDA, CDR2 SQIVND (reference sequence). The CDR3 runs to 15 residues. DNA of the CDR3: TGTGCCAGTAGTGGGAAAGACAGCATGAACACTGAAGCTTTCTTT. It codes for CASSGKDSMNTEAFF.

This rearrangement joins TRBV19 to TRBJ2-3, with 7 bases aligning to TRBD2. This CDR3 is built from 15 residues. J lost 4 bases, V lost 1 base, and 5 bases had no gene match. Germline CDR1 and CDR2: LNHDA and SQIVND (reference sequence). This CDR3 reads CASSIVGRGADTQYF. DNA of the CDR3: TGTGCCAGTAGTATAGTAGGGAGGGGAGCAGATACGCAGTATTTT.

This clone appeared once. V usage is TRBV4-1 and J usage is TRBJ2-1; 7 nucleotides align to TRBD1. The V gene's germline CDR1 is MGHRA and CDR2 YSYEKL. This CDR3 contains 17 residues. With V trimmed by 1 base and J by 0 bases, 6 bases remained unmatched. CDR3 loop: CASSQGVGGRSYNEQFF. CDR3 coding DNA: TGCGCCAGCAGCCAAGGGGTAGGGGGCCGCTCCTACAATGAGCAGTTCTTC.

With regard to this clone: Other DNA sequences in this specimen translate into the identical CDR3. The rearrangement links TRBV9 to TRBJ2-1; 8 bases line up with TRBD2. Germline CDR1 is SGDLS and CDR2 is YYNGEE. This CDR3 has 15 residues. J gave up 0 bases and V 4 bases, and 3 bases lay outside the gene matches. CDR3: CASSPSGSSYNEQFF. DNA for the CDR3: TGTGCCAGCAGCCCAAGCGGGAGCTCCTACAATGAGCAGTTCTTC.

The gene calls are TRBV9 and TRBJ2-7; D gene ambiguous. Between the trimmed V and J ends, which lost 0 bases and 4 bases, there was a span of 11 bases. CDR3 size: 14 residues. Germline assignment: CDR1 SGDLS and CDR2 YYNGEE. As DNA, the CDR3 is TGTGCCAGCAGCGTAGATATAGGGAATTACGAGCAGTACTTC. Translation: CASSVDIGNYEQYF. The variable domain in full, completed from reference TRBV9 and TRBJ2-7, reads DSGVTQTPKHLITATGQRVTLRCSPRSGDLSVYWYQQSLDQGLQFLIQYYNGEERAKGNILERFSAQQFPDLHSELNLSSLELGDSALYFCASSVDIGNYEQYFGPGTRLTVT.

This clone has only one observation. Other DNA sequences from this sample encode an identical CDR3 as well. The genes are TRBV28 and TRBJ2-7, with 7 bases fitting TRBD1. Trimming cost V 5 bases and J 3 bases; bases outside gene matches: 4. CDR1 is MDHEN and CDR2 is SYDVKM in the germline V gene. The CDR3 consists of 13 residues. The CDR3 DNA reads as TGTGCCAGCAGTCCCCGGGACAGCTACGAGCAGTACTTC. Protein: CASSPRDSYEQYF.

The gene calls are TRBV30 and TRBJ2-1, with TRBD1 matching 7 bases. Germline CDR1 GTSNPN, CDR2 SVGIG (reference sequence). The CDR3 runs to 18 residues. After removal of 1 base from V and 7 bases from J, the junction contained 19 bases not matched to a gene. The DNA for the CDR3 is TGTGCCTGGAGTGACCAGGGGTCCCAAACGTTCAGGGGGAATGAGCAGTTCTTC. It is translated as CAWSDQGSQTFRGNEQFF.

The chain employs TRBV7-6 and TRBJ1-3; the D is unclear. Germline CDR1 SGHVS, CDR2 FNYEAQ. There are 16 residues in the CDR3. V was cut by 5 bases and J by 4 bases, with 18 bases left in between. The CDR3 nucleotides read TGTGCCAGCAGCCAAAACTTGGCGAGGCGCGGAAACACCATATATTTT. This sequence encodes CASSQNLARRGNTIYF.